This note documents a single T cell receptor beta chain sequence. The data were obtained in a study of blood T cell repertoires in COVID-19. Study-wide background: PBMCs, B-cell-depleted T cells, or T cells provided the cDNA or gDNA that made up the material.

After removal of 3 bases from V and 7 bases from J, the junction contained 11 bases not matched to a gene. Germline CDR1 is SGDLS and CDR2 is YYNGEE. This CDR3 has 15 residues. Profiled with immunoSEQ multiplex PCR; TCRdb holds only in-frame clones, not every one. The data contain over 150,000 clones, 75% to 90% of them singletons. Sequencing was carried out using PBMCs or T cells enriched from blood (not recorded which). The TCR originated in a middle-aged man who had recovered from COVID-19. The V call is TRBV9, the J call TRBJ1-2, with 8 bases that match TRBD1. The CDR3 protein is CASSAPGQGASGYTF. For the CDR3, the DNA is TGTGCCAGCAGCGCGCCTGGGCAGGGGGCGAGTGGCTACACCTTC.